This is a list of T cell receptor beta chains from one sample in a study of regulatory T cells in long-lasting Graves disease. MiXCR was run by TCRdb on the multiplex PCR reads, yielding one entry per CDR3 protein. The data hold about 530,000 distinct CDR3 sequences, with 16% observed a single time. These data were also filed under a second study, of T cells in Graves' hyperthyroidism and ophthalmopathy.

The sequences come from peripheral blood mononuclear cells (PBMCs), collected at new diagnosis, from a patient treated with antithyroid drugs. The receptors come from a woman between 40 and 65 years old with Graves disease. The CDR3 runs from the conserved cysteine through the conserved F or W. A D gene is named only where the DNA matches it firmly. A clone size is listed for some rows: how often the clone was seen (once, few, many), or a class if it is expanded.

clone_size	j_call	v_call	d_call	cdr3_aa	cdr3_nt
few	TRBJ2-1	TRBV4-1	.	CASSQVTGGNEQFF	TGCGCCAGCAGCCAAGTCACCGGGGGCAATGAGCAGTTCTTC
many	TRBJ2-7	TRBV10-2	.	CASRQYVHEQYF	TGCGCCAGCAGACAGTATGTCCACGAGCAGTACTTC
many	TRBJ1-2	TRBV7-8	TRBD1	CASSLAPGQGAAGGYTF	TGTGCCAGCAGCTTAGCCCCGGGACAGGGGGCGGCAGGTGGCTACACCTTC
.	TRBJ2-1	TRBV6-5	TRBD2	CASSYSGGGIANEQFF	TGTGCCAGCAGTTACTCGGGCGGGGGGATCGCCAATGAGCAGTTCTTC
many	TRBJ1-1	TRBV12-3/TRBV12-4	TRBD1	CASSWTGVNTEAFF	TGTGCCAGCAGTTGGACAGGGGTTAACACTGAAGCTTTCTTT
many	TRBJ2-1	TRBV5-4	.	CASSPGGPGEQFF	TGTGCCAGCAGCCCCGGGGGGCCGGGGGAGCAGTTCTTC
.	TRBJ1-1	TRBV4-1	.	CASSQFAGRENTEAFF	TGCGCCAGCAGCCAGTTTGCCGGACGGGAAAACACTGAAGCTTTCTTT
.	TRBJ2-7	TRBV10-3	.	CAISAGALSPYYEQYF	TGTGCCATCAGTGCAGGAGCCCTATCCCCCTACTACGAGCAGTACTTC
.	TRBJ1-1	TRBV6-1	.	CASSETAGQNTEAFF	TGTGCCAGCAGTGAAACTGCCGGACAGAACACTGAAGCTTTCTTT
.	TRBJ1-1	TRBV6-1	.	CASSLGTGAAFF	TGTGCCAGCAGCCTTGGGACTGGGGCCGCTTTCTTT
.	TRBJ2-3	TRBV7-2	TRBD2	CASSLARIAGGPGDTQYF	TGTGCCAGCAGCTTAGCGAGGATAGCGGGGGGGCCGGGGGATACGCAGTATTTT
.	TRBJ1-2	TRBV6-2/TRBV6-3	.	CASSYVQNYGYTF	TGTGCCAGCAGTTACGTACAGAATTATGGCTACACCTTC
few	TRBJ1-6	TRBV7-6	TRBD1	CASSLVTGGFNSPLHF	TGTGCCAGCAGCTTAGTTACAGGGGGCTTTAATTCACCCCTCCACTTT
few	TRBJ2-7	TRBV4-1	.	CASSQEQTPSYEQYF	TGCGCCAGCAGCCAAGAACAGACCCCCTCCTACGAGCAGTACTTC
.	TRBJ1-5	TRBV6-2/TRBV6-3	TRBD1	CASRDSTNQPQHF	TGTGCCAGCCGGGACAGCACAAATCAGCCCCAGCATTTT
many	TRBJ1-5	TRBV2	.	CASSEARGVFQPQHF	TGTGCCAGCAGTGAAGCGCGGGGGGTTTTTCAGCCCCAGCATTTT
.	TRBJ2-7	TRBV9	.	CASSVAAHYEQYF	TGTGCCAGCAGCGTAGCGGCACACTACGAGCAGTACTTC
.	TRBJ1-1	TRBV10-2	.	CAPGRAEAFF	TGCGCCCCCGGGAGGGCTGAAGCTTTCTTT
many	TRBJ2-5	TRBV7-9	TRBD2	CASSLGLAGTGETQYF	TGTGCCAGCAGCCTCGGACTAGCGGGGACCGGGGAGACCCAGTACTTC
.	TRBJ2-2	TRBV4-1	.	CASSQDGGLVGGELFF	TGCGCCAGCAGCCAAGATGGGGGGCTGGTGGGCGGGGAGCTGTTTTTT
few	TRBJ2-1	TRBV25-1	TRBD1	CASKRTGSNEQFF	TGTGCCAGCAAAAGGACAGGGTCTAATGAGCAGTTCTTC
many	TRBJ1-5	TRBV7-2	.	CASSLDGVNQPQHF	TGTGCCAGCAGCTTAGACGGGGTCAATCAGCCCCAGCATTTT
.	TRBJ1-4	TRBV18	.	CASSPAERDGGYEKLFF	TGTGCCAGCTCACCCGCAGAAAGGGACGGCGGATATGAAAAACTGTTTTTT
many	TRBJ2-7	TRBV11-2	.	CASSPFLGLRKQYF	TGTGCCAGCAGCCCCTTTCTGGGGCTCCGGAAACAGTACTTC
.	TRBJ2-7	TRBV12-3/TRBV12-4	.	CASSLGQGSDQQYF	TGTGCCAGCAGCCTGGGTCAAGGTTCGGATCAGCAGTACTTC
few	TRBJ2-7	TRBV5-5	.	CASSLAAQGLYEQYF	TGTGCCAGCAGCTTGGCTGCACAGGGACTCTACGAGCAGTACTTC
few	TRBJ2-5	TRBV19	TRBD1	CASSFLGTGVETQYF	TGTGCCAGTAGTTTCCTTGGGACAGGGGTCGAGACCCAGTACTTC
many	TRBJ2-4	TRBV28	TRBD2	CARIAGGAKNIQYF	TGTGCCAGGATAGCGGGGGGGGCCAAAAACATTCAGTACTTC
few	TRBJ2-7	TRBV4-1	TRBD1	CASSQPIGQGAYEQYF	TGCGCCAGCAGCCAACCGATAGGACAGGGGGCCTACGAGCAGTACTTC